This T cell receptor (beta chain) came from a study of T cells in localized non-small cell lung cancer. Findings of the study overall: There was an association of higher blood T cell density with longer overall survival. Uninvolved adjacent lung showed the highest T cell clonality, exceeding tumor. Adjacent lung held a median roughly 50 of the top 100 tumor clones. One tumor region alone was sequenced, and heterogeneity therefore remains possible.

This table comes from immunoSEQ multiplex PCR, and its TCRdb copy is limited to in-frame clones, with some not included. The profile shows about 2,600 clones, around a third of them singletons. Germline V lookup: CDR1 MNHGY, CDR2 SAAAGT. After removal of 5 bases from V and 6 bases from J, the junction contained 22 bases not matched to a gene. This CDR3 is built from 21 residues. As concerns this clone: The antigen is undetermined.

The chain links TRBV6-8 to TRBJ2-1, with TRBD2 matching 13 bases. The TCR comes from a man aged 35 to 69 with stage I lung adenocarcinoma. The sample consisted of lung tumor tissue, taken before any cancer treatment. The DNA for the CDR3 is TGTGCCAGCAGTAAACTATTTGGGGGGACTAGCGGGATTGGGGACCTCAATGAGCAGTTCTTC. This encodes CASSKLFGGTSGIGDLNEQFF.